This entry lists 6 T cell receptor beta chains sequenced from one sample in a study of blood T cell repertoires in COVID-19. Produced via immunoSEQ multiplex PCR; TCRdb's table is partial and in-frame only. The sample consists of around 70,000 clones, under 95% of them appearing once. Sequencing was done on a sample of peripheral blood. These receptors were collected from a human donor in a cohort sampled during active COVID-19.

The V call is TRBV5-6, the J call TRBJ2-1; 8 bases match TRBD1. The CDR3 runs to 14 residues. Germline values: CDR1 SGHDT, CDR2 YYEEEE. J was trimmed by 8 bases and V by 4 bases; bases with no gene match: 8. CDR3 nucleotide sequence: TGTGCCAGCAGCGCCCAGACAGGGGCACATGAGCAGTTCTTC. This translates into CASSAQTGAHEQFF.

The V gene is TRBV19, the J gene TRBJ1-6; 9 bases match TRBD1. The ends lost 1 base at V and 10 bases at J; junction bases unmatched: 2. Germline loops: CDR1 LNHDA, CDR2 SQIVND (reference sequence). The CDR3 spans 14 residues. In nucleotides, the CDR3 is TGTGCCAGTAGTATAGGGACAGGGGCGTCACCCCTCCACTTT. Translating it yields CASSIGTGASPLHF.

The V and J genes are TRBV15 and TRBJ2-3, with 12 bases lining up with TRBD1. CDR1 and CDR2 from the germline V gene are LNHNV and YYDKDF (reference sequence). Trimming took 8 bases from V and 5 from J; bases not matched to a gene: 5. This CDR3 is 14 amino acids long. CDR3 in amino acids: CATRGQGALDTQYF. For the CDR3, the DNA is TGTGCCACCCGGGGACAGGGGGCTCTAGATACGCAGTATTTT.

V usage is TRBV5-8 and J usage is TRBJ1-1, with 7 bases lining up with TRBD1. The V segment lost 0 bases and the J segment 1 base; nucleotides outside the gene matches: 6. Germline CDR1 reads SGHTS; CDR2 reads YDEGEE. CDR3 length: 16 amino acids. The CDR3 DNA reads TGTGCCAGCAGCTTGGCGGCAGGGGGGCGGAACACTGAAGCTTTCTTT. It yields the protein CASSLAAGGRNTEAFF.

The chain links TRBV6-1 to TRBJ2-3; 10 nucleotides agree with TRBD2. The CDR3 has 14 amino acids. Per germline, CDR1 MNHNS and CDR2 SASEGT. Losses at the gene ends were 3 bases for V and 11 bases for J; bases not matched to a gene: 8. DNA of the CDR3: TGTGCCAGCAGTGATCAGCGGGGGGGGTTTAGGCAGTATTTT. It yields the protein CASSDQRGGFRQYF.

The CDR3 reads CASSSDTGSGNTIYF. In nucleotides, the CDR3 is TGTGCCAGCAGTTCGGACACGGGCTCTGGAAACACCATATATTTT. The rearrangement links TRBV7-2 to TRBJ1-3; maybe TRBD1 (5 bases). Trimming took off 6 bases at V and 0 bases at J, with 12 bases between the two ends. Germline V lookup: CDR1 SGHTA, CDR2 FQGNSA. CDR3 length equals 15 residues.